Here is one TCR beta chain with its context. The same CDR3 arises from other DNA sequences in this sample as well. The germline V and J ends were trimmed by 0 bases and 8 bases, with 11 bases remaining between them. Germline loops: CDR1 LGHDT, CDR2 YNNKEL (reference sequence). This CDR3 has 15 residues. The sample comes from a study of blood T cell repertoires in COVID-19. Looking at the study overall: COVID-19 samples, acute and convalescent, were from the United States, Italy and Spain. In each case, the material was cDNA or gDNA derived from T cells, B-cell-depleted T cells, or PBMCs.

Original processing notes: Estimated nucleated cell counts came from reference gene primer amplification. Repertoires were generated with immunoSEQ multiplex PCR, while TCRdb's copy carries only in-frame clones and drops some. V, J and clone size are those of that table, while D and trimming were read from the DNA. The sample consists of fewer than 250,000 clones, roughly four fifths of them appearing once. This clonotype was sampled from a woman aged 40 to 50 with active or convalescent COVID-19. V is TRBV3-1 (or the pseudogene TRBV3-2) and J is TRBJ1-6; D may be TRBD1 (5 bases). The sample taken for sequencing was peripheral blood. This CDR3 is CASSQDWGVDSPLHF. CDR3 nucleotide sequence: TGTGCCAGCAGCCAAGATTGGGGCGTCGATTCACCCCTCCACTTT.